A selection of T cell receptor beta chains follows, all from one sample in a study of Graves' ophthalmopathy and Graves' hyperthyroidism. MiXCR, run by TCRdb on the multiplex PCR reads, gives a single entry per CDR3 protein. Here the sample spans about 740,000 distinct CDR3 sequences, around 40% being singletons. Sequenced: peripheral blood. The receptors originated from an adult man with Graves' ophthalmopathy. Both conserved end residues are part of each CDR3. D genes are given only for firm matches. A row's size may be missing; if present it is once, few, many or a size class.

D,V,size,J,CDR3,DNA
TRBD2,TRBV5-1,few,TRBJ2-3,CASSLRAGGTDTQYF,TGCGCCAGCAGCTTGAGAGCGGGGGGCACAGATACGCAGTATTTT
.,TRBV15,many,TRBJ1-1,CATSRDRQNTEAFF,TGTGCCACCAGCAGAGATAGACAGAACACTGAAGCTTTCTTT
.,TRBV19,few,TRBJ1-5,CVGYSNQPQHF,TGTGTAGGGTATAGCAATCAGCCCCAGCATTTT
.,TRBV25-1,many,TRBJ2-2,CASSPRQGIGTGELFF,TGTGCCAGCAGTCCCAGGCAGGGAATCGGCACCGGGGAGCTGTTTTTT
TRBD1,TRBV7-9,.,TRBJ1-2,CASSRSATGTANYGYTF,TGTGCTAGCAGCCGCTCGGCGACCGGGACAGCAAACTATGGCTACACCTTC
.,TRBV20-1,once,TRBJ2-6,CSATREGANVLTF,TGCAGTGCTACTCGGGAGGGGGCCAACGTCCTGACTTTC
.,TRBV10-3,many,TRBJ1-4,CAISEEGRTNEKLFF,TGTGCCATCAGTGAAGAAGGGCGGACTAATGAAAAACTGTTTTTT
TRBD2,TRBV7-9,few,TRBJ2-5,CASSSYARGGEETQYF,TGTGCCAGCAGCTCCTACGCGCGGGGGGGCGAAGAGACCCAGTACTTC
TRBD2,TRBV12-3/TRBV12-4,.,TRBJ2-2,CASSFIAGGTGELFF,TGTGCCAGCAGTTTTATAGCGGGGGGCACCGGGGAGCTGTTTTTT
.,TRBV27,.,TRBJ2-5,CASGPSETQYF,TGTGCCAGCGGACCCAGCGAGACCCAGTACTTC
.,TRBV12-3/TRBV12-4,few,TRBJ2-5,CASSFGGAETQYF,TGTGCCAGCAGTTTTGGGGGCGCGGAGACCCAGTACTTC
.,TRBV7-9,few,TRBJ2-7,CASSSTGQGRLSLRYEQYF,TGTGCCAGCAGCTCCACGGGTCAGGGACGTCTAAGCCTACGATACGAGCAGTACTTC
TRBD1,TRBV20-1,few,TRBJ2-2,CSAKSQGAGTGELFF,TGCAGTGCTAAATCACAGGGGGCAGGAACCGGGGAGCTGTTTTTT
TRBD2,TRBV7-9,many,TRBJ2-7,CASSLAGGPGYEQYF,TGTGCCAGCAGTCTAGCGGGAGGGCCGGGATACGAGCAGTACTTC
.,TRBV29-1,.,TRBJ1-2,CSVKRGLYGYTF,TGCAGCGTTAAAAGGGGACTTTATGGCTACACCTTC
TRBD2,TRBV10-3,.,TRBJ2-5,CANEREGQETQYF,TGTGCCAACGAGCGGGAGGGCCAAGAGACCCAGTACTTC
.,TRBV7-9,.,TRBJ1-1,CASVRDLNTEAFF,TGTGCCAGCGTCAGAGATTTGAACACTGAAGCTTTCTTT
.,TRBV2,.,TRBJ1-6,CASSLLQEYNSPLHF,TGCGCCAGCAGCTTGCTCCAGGAATATAATTCACCCCTCCACTTT
.,TRBV29-1,many,TRBJ2-5,CSVPVLPQETQYF,TGCAGCGTTCCGGTCCTCCCCCAAGAGACCCAGTACTTC
TRBD2,TRBV10-3,many,TRBJ2-7,CAISERGGSSYEQYF,TGTGCCATCAGTGAACGGGGCGGGAGCTCCTACGAGCAGTACTTC
.,TRBV7-9,.,TRBJ2-2,CASSYSGGGTGELFF,TGTGCCAGCAGTTACTCTGGTGGCGGCACCGGGGAGCTGTTTTTT
TRBD1,TRBV7-9,.,TRBJ2-7,CVKTGGSYEQYF,TGTGTCAAGACAGGGGGGTCCTACGAGCAGTACTTC
TRBD1,TRBV7-9,many,TRBJ1-2,CASSPGGVYGYTF,TGTGCCAGCAGCCCAGGGGGCGTCTATGGCTACACCTTC
TRBD1,TRBV6-6,.,TRBJ2-7,CASSPRDSEQYF,TGTGCCAGCAGTCCTAGGGACAGCGAACAGTACTTC
.,TRBV7-9,few,TRBJ2-2,CASSQDPGEGELFF,TGTGCCAGCAGCCAAGATCCGGGAGAGGGGGAGCTGTTTTTT
TRBD1,TRBV20-1,.,TRBJ1-1,CSAKGRRGRGMNTEAFF,TGCAGTGCTAAAGGGCGCAGGGGGCGGGGGATGAACACTGAAGCTTTCTTT
.,TRBV10-1,.,TRBJ1-6,CASSEFKDNSPLHF,TGCGCCAGCAGTGAGTTCAAAGATAATTCACCCCTCCACTTT
TRBD1,TRBV19,few,TRBJ2-7,CASSTTTGPFYEQYF,TGTGCCAGTAGTACTACGACAGGGCCCTTCTACGAGCAGTACTTC
.,TRBV6-2/TRBV6-3,.,TRBJ2-7,CASRGTAKDYEQYF,TGTGCCAGCAGGGGGACGGCGAAAGATTACGAGCAGTACTTC
.,TRBV9,many,TRBJ2-5,CASSVVPDPETQYF,TGTGCCAGCAGCGTAGTCCCGGACCCGGAGACCCAGTACTTC
.,TRBV6-6,many,TRBJ1-1,CASRDREGNTEAFF,TGTGCCTCCCGAGATCGAGAGGGGAACACTGAAGCTTTCTTT
TRBD1,TRBV19,.,TRBJ2-7,CASTSRDRVHEQYF,TGTGCCAGTACCTCCCGGGACAGGGTCCACGAGCAGTACTTC
TRBD1,TRBV10-3,few,TRBJ1-4,CASSHGTGGTANEKLFF,TGTGCCAGCAGCCACGGGACAGGGGGCACGGCAAATGAAAAACTGTTTTTT
.,TRBV2,.,TRBJ1-2,CASSYDGGNYGYTF,TGTGCCAGCAGTTACGACGGCGGAAACTATGGCTACACCTTC
.,TRBV5-5,few,TRBJ2-7,CASSQDRPYKQYF,TGCGCCAGCAGCCAAGATAGGCCCTACAAGCAGTACTTC
.,TRBV7-9,many,TRBJ1-2,CASSLGPSNYGYTF,TGTGCCAGCAGCTTAGGTCCGTCCAACTATGGCTACACCTTC
.,TRBV15,many,TRBJ1-2,CATSSHRTTGYTF,TGTGCCACCAGCTCCCATCGGACGACAGGCTACACCTTC
TRBD1,TRBV15,.,TRBJ1-1,CATSSESKDRGAFF,TGTGCCACCAGCAGTGAATCCAAGGACAGGGGGGCTTTCTTT
.,TRBV25-1,.,TRBJ2-2,CASSDRVSITGELFF,TGTGCCAGCAGTGACAGGGTGTCGATCACCGGGGAGCTGTTTTTT
TRBD1,TRBV10-3,few,TRBJ1-5,CAISPGQGANQPQHF,TGTGCCATCAGCCCGGGACAGGGGGCAAATCAGCCCCAGCATTTT
.,TRBV24-1,few,TRBJ1-5,CASGGVGTSNQPQHF,TGTGCCAGCGGAGGTGTGGGGACTAGCAATCAGCCCCAGCATTTT
TRBD2,TRBV7-2,.,TRBJ2-7,CASSQEVAGAKQYF,TGTGCCAGCAGCCAAGAAGTAGCGGGAGCTAAGCAGTACTTC